This TCR beta chain was captured by sequencing in a study of blood T cell repertoires in COVID-19. About the research overall: COVID-19 samples collected from the United States, Italy and Spain covered acute and convalescent phases. Sources were T cells, B-cell-depleted T cells, or PBMCs; the material itself was cDNA or gDNA.

Authors' processing steps: It was from reference gene primer amplification that nucleated cell counts were estimated. Using immunoSEQ multiplex PCR, the repertoire was profiled, and TCRdb retains in-frame clones only, with some absent. The DNA gave D and trimming, while V, J and clone size come from that table. The table records more than 200,000 clones, roughly 83% of them present only once. Trimming cost V 0 bases and J 5 bases, with 13 bases left between them. This CDR3 has 16 residues. Germline-derived CDR1 and CDR2 are LNHNV and YYDKDF (reference sequence). The rearrangement uses TRBV15 and TRBJ2-2; D perhaps matches TRBD2 (6 bases). The TCR was taken from an elderly man with acute or convalescent COVID-19. Sequencing was done on a sample of peripheral blood. The CDR3 spells CATSRDTAGLTGELFF. The CDR3 DNA follows: TGTGCCACCAGCAGAGATACGGCGGGGCTGACCGGGGAGCTGTTTTTT.